The entry that follows covers one TCR beta chain sequence. Its antigen remains unknown. These data are taken from a study of blood T cells in healthy people across ages. Study results and caveats: In long-lived donors, naive CD4+ cell counts and diversity exceeded those of aged donors. In older individuals, TCR beta diversity per million T cells was lower, falling roughly linearly with age.

Donors were healthy Caucasian individuals from Russia aged roughly 6 to 90. The CDR3 is 13 amino acids. Germline CDR1 MGHRA, CDR2 YSYEKL. V shed 2 bases and J shed 9 bases, with 13 bases lying between them. For the second PCR, which ran for roughly 6 to 11 cycles, a sample-barcoded 5' primer and a J-beta primer mix were used. Unique molecular identifiers of 12 random nucleotides labeled each cDNA. In TCRdb, the 5' RACE reads were re-called with MiXCR into one record per CDR3 protein. Among around 900,000 distinct CDR3 sequences listed, roughly 51% were seen once. Specimen: blood. V is TRBV4-1 and J is TRBJ2-5; TRBD1 might be the D (5 bases). The TCR sequence derives from an older woman in good health. CDR3 sequence (DNA): TGCGCCAGCAGCCAACTTGGGGCAACCCCCCAGTACTTC. This encodes CASSQLGATPQYF.